Following are 26 T cell receptor beta chains from one sample sequenced in a study of CD8 T cells in ankylosing spondylitis (dated by TCRdb to the late 2010s). Library creation used 5' RACE. Sequenced using an Illumina HiSeq 2500. Using fastp at Q25 and MiXCR, TCRdb reprocessed the public reads and kept productive beta chains. Identical CDR3 protein sequences are pooled into one entry, listed with their most common genes and DNA. Recorded for this sample are around 300,000 distinct CDR3 sequences; roughly 14% of them occurred a single time. The top ten clones comprise roughly 1.1% of the sample. Input material: blood, either unsorted or a sorted T cell fraction (not recorded which). All receptors derive from a male donor with ankylosing spondylitis or in good health (not recorded which).

V gene TRBV19 combines with J gene TRBJ2-1; TRBD1 is a possible D gene (7 bases). This CDR3 spans 12 amino acids. Trimming cost V 8 bases and J 9 bases, with 14 bases left between them. The germline CDR1 and CDR2 sequences are LNHDA and SQIVND (reference sequence). Here the CDR3 DNA reads TGTGCCAGTCGCAGGCAGGGGGGTGAGCAGTTCTTC. Protein: CASRRQGGEQFF.

The chain combines TRBV7-9 with TRBJ2-3; the match to TRBD2 covers 8 bases. Germline V gene data show CDR1 as SEHNR and CDR2 as FQNEAQ (reference sequence). The V and J ends lost 5 bases and 8 bases, in that order; junction bases with no gene match: 9. This CDR3 spans 14 amino acids. The DNA for the CDR3 is TGTGCCAGCAGCCGCGACCGGGGGGGAAGTACGCAGTATTTT. It encodes CASSRDRGGSTQYF.

The V gene is TRBV5-1, the J gene TRBJ2-1; TRBD1 matches 7 bases. Looked up from germline, CDR1 is SGHRS and CDR2 is YFSETQ. J was trimmed by 5 bases and V by 0 bases; bases with no gene match: 5. This CDR3 has 15 residues. The CDR3 sequence: CASSLEGQINNEQFF. The CDR3 DNA reads as TGCGCCAGCAGCTTGGAGGGACAGATAAACAATGAGCAGTTCTTC.

This sequence joins TRBV5-1 and TRBJ2-3; 15 nucleotides align to TRBD2. Trimming at V came to 3 bases and at J to 3 bases, leaving 8 bases not matched to a gene. This CDR3 region has 18 residues. Germline CDR1 reads SGHRS; CDR2 reads YFSETQ. The CDR3 loop reads CASSSSRTSGGGTDTQYF. The CDR3 bases are TGCGCCAGCAGCTCGTCCCGGACTAGCGGGGGGGGAACAGATACGCAGTATTTT.

This clonotype was counted at least ten times. The chain joins TRBV6-5 to TRBJ2-3; TRBD2 might be the D (5 bases). Deletions cut 5 bases from V and 7 bases from J, with 7 bases between. Germline CDR1 MNHEY, CDR2 SVGAGI. The CDR3 is 11 residues long. This chain's CDR3 is CASSPGYTQYF. CDR3 nucleotide sequence: TGTGCCAGCAGTCCGGGGTATACGCAGTATTTT.

V is TRBV20-1 and J is TRBJ2-1, with 9 bases aligning to TRBD1. CDR1 and CDR2 (germline): DFQATT, SNEGSKA (reference sequence). V shed 5 bases, J shed 1 base, and the junction held 3 bases outside the gene matches. The CDR3 consists of 14 residues. The CDR3 DNA reads TGCAGTGCTTTACAGGGGGCATCCTACAATGAGCAGTTCTTC. Protein sequence: CSALQGASYNEQFF.

The chain joins TRBV20-1 to TRBJ2-7, with a tentative D call TRBD1 (5 bases). V dropped 2 bases and J dropped 1 base, with 15 bases sitting between them. CDR1 and CDR2 from the germline V gene are DFQATT and SNEGSKA (reference sequence). The CDR3 is 15 residues long. CDR3 protein: CSARLGRQPSYEQYF. DNA for the CDR3: TGCAGTGCTAGATTGGGGCGCCAACCTTCCTACGAGCAGTACTTC.

This clonotype was picked up a small number of times. The chain recombines TRBV20-1 with TRBJ2-5; D remains unclear. CDR3 size: 12 residues. Germline values: CDR1 DFQATT, CDR2 SNEGSKA (reference sequence). Trimming removed 7 bases from V and 0 bases from J, with 9 bases in between. CDR3 in amino acids: CSVRLYQETQYF. The DNA for the CDR3 is TGCAGTGTTAGGCTGTACCAAGAGACCCAGTACTTC.

This clonotype was detected many times. V gene TRBV5-1 combines with J gene TRBJ2-7; D is ambiguous. The CDR3 is 14 amino acids. The germline gives CDR1 SGHRS, CDR2 YFSETQ. V lost 2 bases and J lost 0, with 9 bases in between. In nucleotides, the CDR3 is TGCGCCAGCAGCTTCGAACCTAGCTCCTACGAGCAGTACTTC. This translates into CASSFEPSSYEQYF.

The rearrangement links TRBV12-3 or TRBV12-4 to TRBJ1-6, with TRBD1 matching 7 bases. J lost 0 bases, V lost 1 base, and 0 bases had no gene match. This CDR3 is 16 amino acids long. The CDR3 nucleotides are TGTGCCAGCAGTTTAGGGGACAGCTCCTATAATTCACCCCTCCACTTT. Translated: CASSLGDSSYNSPLHF.

V and J are TRBV2 and TRBJ1-4; perhaps TRBD1 as D (5 bases). The germline gives CDR1 SNHLY, CDR2 FYNNEI. The V end was cut by 5 bases, the J end by 8 bases, with 15 bases between. This CDR3 is 14 amino acids long. CDR3 sequence: CASSKPQGGEKLFF. The CDR3, as DNA: TGTGCCAGCAGTAAACCCCAGGGAGGGGAAAAACTGTTTTTT.

This clonotype was counted between two and nine times. V and J are TRBV5-6 and TRBJ2-1, with 7 bases that match TRBD1. J was trimmed by 1 base and V by 5 bases; bases with no gene match: 6. The length of the CDR3 is 15 residues. Germline V gene data show CDR1 as SGHDT and CDR2 as YYEEEE. CDR3 sequence reads: CASSFNRGSYNEQFF. The CDR3 DNA sequence: TGTGCCAGCAGTTTCAACAGGGGTTCCTACAATGAGCAGTTCTTC.

The rearrangement links TRBV12-3 or TRBV12-4 to TRBJ2-2; D is ambiguous. With 3 bases removed from V and 4 bases from J, the gap between germline ends came to 12 bases. The CDR3 length is 15 residues. The CDR3 loop reads CASSFLPSGTGELFF. The CDR3 bases are TGTGCCAGCAGTTTCCTCCCTTCGGGCACCGGGGAGCTGTTTTTT.

This clonotype was picked up a small number of times. The J gene is TRBJ1-2, the V gene TRBV28; D remains unclear. Deletions cut 3 bases from V and 5 bases from J, with 7 bases between. Germline CDR1 reads MDHEN; CDR2 reads SYDVKM. The CDR3 totals 12 residues. The CDR3 is CASSFQAYGYTF. DNA for the CDR3: TGTGCCAGCAGTTTCCAGGCTTATGGCTACACCTTC.

The CDR3 protein is CASSARGTPSYEQYF. CDR3 bases: TGTGCCAGTAGTGCTCGAGGGACCCCCTCCTACGAGCAGTACTTC. The rearrangement uses TRBV19 and TRBJ2-7, with D perhaps matching TRBD1 or TRBD2 (5 bases each). Germline lookup yields CDR1 LNHDA and CDR2 SQIVND (reference sequence). Trimming took 5 bases from V and 0 from J, leaving 14 bases between them. CDR3 length: 15 amino acids.

The sample holds many counts of this clonotype. This chain links TRBV13 with TRBJ2-1; D unresolved. The germline CDR1 and CDR2 sequences are PRHDT and FYEKMQ (reference sequence). The CDR3 has 13 amino acids. Trimming pared 5 bases from V and 5 bases from J, leaving 10 bases between. CDR3 in amino acids: CASSLRWDNEQFF. CDR3 nucleotide sequence: TGTGCCAGCAGCCTCCGATGGGACAATGAGCAGTTCTTC.

This clonotype has only a few counts. This chain links TRBV7-9 with TRBJ2-1; TRBD1 is a possible D gene (7 bases). CDR1 is SEHNR, CDR2 FQNEAQ, per germline (reference sequence). CDR3 length equals 16 residues. Between the trimmed V and J ends, which lost 0 bases and 5 bases, there was a span of 14 bases. The CDR3 loop reads CASSLARDRIDNEQFF. The CDR3 bases are TGTGCCAGCAGCTTAGCGCGGGACAGAATCGACAATGAGCAGTTCTTC.

A word on this clonotype: One end of the junction does not line up with germline, which may come from a read error. V is TRBV2 and J is TRBJ2-1, with 15 bases matching TRBD2. The CDR3 extends over 16 amino acids. The germline V gene has CDR1 SNHLY and CDR2 FYNNEI. This CDR3 reads CASSEGTSGRDKEQFF. The CDR3 region has the DNA TGTGCCAGCAGTGAAGGGACTAGCGGGAGGGACAAAGAGCAGTTCTTC.

This clonotype was picked up many times. J is TRBJ1-3 and V is TRBV10-3; D is uncertain. The CDR3 runs 14 residues. CDR1 is ENHRY and CDR2 is SYGVKD in the germline V gene. V was shortened by 8 bases and J by 0 bases, with 11 bases between the two germline ends. CDR3 amino acids: CAIGSSNSGNTIYF. In DNA, the CDR3 is TGTGCCATCGGCTCCTCAAACTCTGGAAACACCATATATTTT.

CDR3 in amino acids: CSAPRGDRVLANYGYTF. The DNA for the CDR3 is TGCAGTGCCCCTCGGGGGGACAGGGTTTTGGCTAACTATGGCTACACCTTC. The V and J genes are TRBV20-1 and TRBJ1-2; the match to TRBD1 covers 9 bases. J was trimmed by 0 bases and V by 6 bases; bases with no gene match: 14. The CDR3 length is 17 residues. Per the germline V gene, CDR1 is DFQATT and CDR2 is SNEGSKA (reference sequence).

The rearrangement links TRBV6-5 to TRBJ2-3; 7 bases map to TRBD1. Germline-derived CDR1 and CDR2 are MNHEY and SVGAGI. The CDR3 extends over 17 amino acids. After removal of 4 bases from V and 8 bases from J, the junction contained 18 bases not matched to a gene. Written as DNA, the CDR3 is TGTGCCAGCAGTTCCGACACCACGGGACAGAGCCTTGCTACGCAGTATTTT. Its protein is CASSSDTTGQSLATQYF.

This clonotype was counted a few times. The rearrangement links TRBV6-5 to TRBJ2-1; the match to TRBD1 covers 7 bases. CDR3 length equals 16 residues. The V and J ends lost 2 bases and 6 bases, in that order; junction bases with no gene match: 10. In germline, CDR1 is MNHEY, CDR2 SVGAGI. The CDR3 spells CASSYPTGVMGNEQFF. CDR3 in DNA: TGTGCCAGCAGTTACCCCACAGGGGTTATGGGCAATGAGCAGTTCTTC.

This clonotype was found many times. This chain links TRBV10-3 with TRBJ2-2, with 7 bases matching TRBD2. This CDR3 region has 15 residues. Germline assignment: CDR1 ENHRY and CDR2 SYGVKD. The trim removed 3 bases at V and 3 bases at J, leaving 4 bases unmatched. This CDR3 reads CAISDRTRDTGELFF. The CDR3 nucleotides are TGTGCCATCAGTGACAGGACTAGGGACACCGGGGAGCTGTTTTTT.

This clonotype was observed a single time. This chain uses TRBV5-1 with TRBJ2-3; no clear D gene. Trimming took off 0 bases at V and 0 bases at J, with 11 bases between the two ends. CDR1 is SGHRS, CDR2 YFSETQ, per germline. The CDR3 is 16 amino acids. The CDR3 nucleotides read TGCGCCAGCAGCTTGGAGGCCAGAACTAGCACAGATACGCAGTATTTT. It encodes CASSLEARTSTDTQYF.

The rearrangement joins TRBV30 to TRBJ2-1; D call uncertain. V lost 1 base and J 6 bases, leaving 16 bases between the germline ends. CDR1 is GTSNPN and CDR2 is SVGIG in the germline V gene (reference sequence). This CDR3 has 15 amino acids. CDR3 nucleotide sequence: TGTGCCTGGAGTGAGGGCAGGATCCCCGGCAATGAGCAGTTCTTC. It specifies CAWSEGRIPGNEQFF.

This clonotype was found a few times. The V call is TRBV6-5, the J call TRBJ2-1; 9 bases map to TRBD2. J gave up 9 bases and V 0 bases, and 9 bases lay outside the gene matches. CDR1 MNHEY and CDR2 SVGAGI come from the germline V gene. The CDR3 runs 16 residues. The CDR3 protein is CASSYSGGRVSGEQFF. The CDR3 nucleotides read TGTGCCAGCAGTTACTCAGGCGGGAGGGTATCGGGTGAGCAGTTCTTC.